The 15 T cell receptor beta chains reported below all come from one sample, sequenced in a study of blood T cell repertoires in COVID-19. The repertoire was sequenced with immunoSEQ multiplex PCR; TCRdb's copy has only in-frame clones and lacks some. The repertoire consists of approximately 250,000 clones, with approximately 79% occurring once and the leading ten covering approximately 4%. Source material: PBMCs or T cells enriched from blood (not recorded which). These receptors originate from a young man with acute COVID-19.

V and J are TRBV27 and TRBJ1-5, with TRBD1 matching over 9 bases. The junction had 6 bases not matched to a gene; V was cut back by 9 bases and J by 3 bases. From germline, CDR1 is MNHEY and CDR2 SMNVEV (reference sequence). The length of the CDR3 is 14 residues. The CDR3 sequence: CASTTGGVNQPQHF. CDR3 sequence (DNA): TGTGCCAGTACGACAGGGGGTGTCAATCAGCCCCAGCATTTT.

The rearrangement uses TRBV19 and TRBJ1-6; maybe TRBD1 (5 bases). V lost 5 bases to trimming and J lost 7 bases, with 12 bases between them. Germline V gene lookup returns CDR1 LNHDA and CDR2 SQIVND (reference sequence). This CDR3 comprises 14 residues. CDR3 sequence reads: CASSAQVANSPLHF. The CDR3 nucleotides read TGTGCCAGTAGTGCACAGGTTGCCAATTCACCCCTCCACTTT.

The V call is TRBV5-4, the J call TRBJ2-1, with 12 bases lining up with TRBD1. V shed 0 bases, J shed 5 bases, and the junction held 9 bases outside the gene matches. Germline V CDR1 and CDR2: SGHNT, YYREEE (reference sequence). The CDR3 is 18 amino acids. As DNA, the CDR3 is TGTGCCAGCAGCTTGGGGGGGCCGGGACAGGGGGCGAACAATGAGCAGTTCTTC. This codes for CASSLGGPGQGANNEQFF.

V is TRBV19 and J is TRBJ1-5, with 8 nucleotides matching TRBD1. V trimming: 7 bases; J trimming: 1 base; junction bases outside the gene matches: 9. CDR1 LNHDA and CDR2 SQIVND come from the germline V gene (reference sequence). This CDR3 spans 16 amino acids. This CDR3 reads CASNVGQGISNQPQHF. CDR3 DNA sequence: TGTGCCAGTAACGTCGGACAGGGCATCAGCAATCAGCCCCAGCATTTT.

This clone showed up just once. This chain links TRBV24-1 with TRBJ2-3, with 10 bases identical to TRBD2. Losses at the gene ends were 5 bases for V and 3 bases for J; bases not matched to a gene: 7. The germline V gene has CDR1 KGHDR and CDR2 SFDVKD. The CDR3 extends over 16 amino acids. The CDR3 reads CATSGASGSGTDTQYF. In nucleotides, the CDR3 is TGTGCCACCAGTGGGGCTAGCGGGAGCGGGACAGATACGCAGTATTTT.

The V and J genes are TRBV28 and TRBJ2-3; 8 bases align to TRBD2. This CDR3 spans 15 amino acids. CDR1 and CDR2 (germline): MDHEN, SYDVKM. Trimming took 8 bases from V and 0 from J; bases not matched to a gene: 7. The CDR3 loop is CASRLAGASTDTQYF. CDR3 DNA sequence: TGTGCCAGCCGGCTAGCGGGTGCTAGCACAGATACGCAGTATTTT.

This clone was counted once. The CDR3 DNA sequence: TGTGCCAGCAGTATTGCAGTTTTCACCGGGGAGCTGTTTTTT. Protein: CASSIAVFTGELFF. The rearrangement uses TRBV27 and TRBJ2-2; D uncertain. Trimming cost V 5 bases and J 4 bases, with 11 bases left between them. From germline, CDR1 is MNHEY and CDR2 SMNVEV (reference sequence). CDR3 length equals 14 residues.

This clone was counted between two and nine times. This chain's CDR3 is CASSLVGSLRETQYF. In DNA form, the CDR3 reads TGTGCCAGCAGCTTAGTTGGTAGCTTGCGGGAGACCCAGTACTTC. This chain links TRBV7-2 with TRBJ2-5; no definite D call. Germline V gene data show CDR1 as SGHTA and CDR2 as FQGNSA. The CDR3 loop spans 15 amino acids. Trimming stripped 1 base from V and 5 bases from J, with 14 bases between. The complete variable domain, with remaining parts taken from reference TRBV7-2 and TRBJ2-5, reads GAGVSQSPSNKVTEKGKDVELRCDPISGHTALYWYRQSLGQGLEFLIYFQGNSAPDKSGLPSDRFSAERTGGSVSTLTIQRTQQEDSAVYLCASSLVGSLRETQYFGPGTRLLVL.

The chain carries TRBV19 and TRBJ2-3; possible D gene TRBD1, 5 bases. The CDR3 consists of 14 residues. Germline CDR1 is LNHDA and CDR2 is SQIVND (reference sequence). V was trimmed by 4 bases and J by 0 bases, leaving 8 bases between them. DNA for the CDR3: TGTGCCAGTAGTAGGACAACTAGCACAGATACGCAGTATTTT. Encoded protein: CASSRTTSTDTQYF. Based on the CDR3 plus reference TRBV19 and TRBJ2-3, the full variable domain is DGGITQSPKYLFRKEGQNVTLSCEQNLNHDAMYWYRQDPGQGLRLIYYSQIVNDFQKGDIAEGYSVSREKKESFPLTVTSAQKNPTAFYLCASSRTTSTDTQYFGPGTRLTVL.

The chain combines TRBV7-3 with TRBJ1-2; TRBD1 matches at 7 bases. This CDR3 contains 14 residues. Germline-derived CDR1 and CDR2 are SGHTA and FQGTGA. The V segment lost 5 bases and the J segment 5 bases; nucleotides outside the gene matches: 8. CDR3 loop: CASSKGQNTYGYTF. CDR3 DNA: TGTGCCAGCAGCAAGGGACAGAACACTTATGGCTACACCTTC.

This clone was detected once. Additional DNA sequences in this sample encode the identical CDR3. This chain connects TRBV6-5 to TRBJ1-1; TRBD1 might be the D (6 bases). This CDR3 region has 14 residues. Germline V CDR1 and CDR2: MNHEY, SVGAGI. The germline V and J ends were trimmed by 3 bases and 0 bases, with 8 bases remaining between them. The CDR3 loop is CASSYGQLNTEAFF. The CDR3 DNA follows: TGTGCCAGCAGTTATGGACAGCTGAACACTGAAGCTTTCTTT.

In the case of this clone: One end of the junction is discordant with germline, which a read error may explain. V usage is TRBV5-1 and J usage is TRBJ2-3; possibly TRBD1 for D (5 bases). Germline CDR1 is SGHRS and CDR2 is YFSETQ. The CDR3 loop spans 15 amino acids. The CDR3 loop is CASSPQGLKTDTQYF. The CDR3 nucleotides read TGTGCCAGCAGCCCCCAGGGATTAAAGACAGATACGCAGTATTTT.

This sequence joins TRBV30 and TRBJ1-1; possible D gene TRBD1, 5 bases. The CDR3 sequence is 11 residues long. CDR1 is GTSNPN, CDR2 SVGIG, per germline (reference sequence). The V end lost 5 bases, the J end lost 8 bases, and 12 bases lay between the germline ends. The CDR3 spells CAWGLQGEAFF. Written as DNA, the CDR3 is TGTGCCTGGGGGCTCCAGGGCGAAGCTTTCTTT.

This chain connects TRBV6-1 to TRBJ1-4; D unresolved. The CDR3 runs to 16 residues. Germline V lookup: CDR1 MNHNS, CDR2 SASEGT. Trimming cost V 0 bases and J 2 bases, with 10 bases left between them. For the CDR3, the DNA is TGTGCCAGCAGTGAAGCGCTAGGGAGGACTAATGAAAAACTGTTTTTT. Residues: CASSEALGRTNEKLFF.

The rearrangement links TRBV12-5 to TRBJ2-3, with a weak D call TRBD1 (6 bases). This CDR3 is built from 14 residues. V was pared by 6 bases and J by 5 bases, with 15 bases between. Germline V gives CDR1 LGHNT, CDR2 FRNRAP. DNA for the CDR3: TGTGCTAGTGGACCCGGACAGAACGGAGATACGCAGTATTTT. Protein sequence: CASGPGQNGDTQYF.